This T cell receptor (beta chain) is drawn from a study of breast tumors, draining lymph nodes, adjacent tissues. Regarding the study as a whole: The data were judged consistent with most tumor T cells coming from lymph node and expanding in tumor. Tumor repertoires ranked between lymph nodes and nontumor tissue in diversity, with V and J gene preferences. Compared with basal-like, luminal-like tumors shared significantly more repertoire with nontumor tissue. Tumor T cell lymph node origin was a supported hypothesis, not proven.

Samples came from axillary lymph nodes draining the breast cancer. This clonotype was detected many times. What it binds is not known. The CDR3 is 14 residues long. V was cut by 7 bases and J by 0 bases, with 7 bases left in between. MiXCR, run by TCRdb on the multiplex PCR reads, gives a single entry per CDR3 protein. The repertoire holds 150,000 to 200,000 distinct CDR3 sequences, with 30% to 35% as singletons. The clonotype comes from a female donor with breast cancer. Some clones in this sample may be carry-over from other donors' samples. The sample taken for sequencing was axillary lymph node tissue. This chain links TRBV12-3 or TRBV12-4 with TRBJ1-6; unclear D gene. The chain's CDR3 is CASMMSSYNSPLHF. The CDR3 DNA follows: TGTGCCAGCATGATGAGCTCCTATAATTCACCCCTCCACTTT.